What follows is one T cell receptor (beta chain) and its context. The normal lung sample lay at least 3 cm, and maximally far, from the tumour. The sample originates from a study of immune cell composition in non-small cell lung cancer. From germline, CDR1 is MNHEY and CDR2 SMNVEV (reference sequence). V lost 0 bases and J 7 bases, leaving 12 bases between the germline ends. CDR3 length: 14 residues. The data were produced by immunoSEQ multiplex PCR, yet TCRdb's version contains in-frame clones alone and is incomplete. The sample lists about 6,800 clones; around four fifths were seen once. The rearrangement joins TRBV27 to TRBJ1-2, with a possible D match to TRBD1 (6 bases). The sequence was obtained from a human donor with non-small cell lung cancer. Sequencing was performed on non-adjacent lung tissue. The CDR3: CASSLSNRAIGYTF. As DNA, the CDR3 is TGTGCCAGCAGTTTATCGAACAGGGCGATTGGCTACACCTTC.